What follows describes a single T cell receptor beta chain. What it binds is not known. All of the isolated RNA was reverse transcribed, so expressed TCRB transcripts were sequenced. TCRdb's copy holds only in-frame clones and misses some; the assay was immunoSEQ multiplex PCR. The sample shows just over 450,000 clones, around 28% of them seen only once. The sample belongs to a study of beta chain features in type 1 diabetes. Broader study findings: For cells with high TCR expression, cDNA sequencing could yield over-representation. Equally in patients and controls, shorter templates might have been favored by PCR. The naive, central memory and Treg TCRB repertoires showed an apparent similarity that was greater among patients than among healthy donors.

This CDR3 spans 14 amino acids. The germline V gene encodes CDR1 LNHNV and CDR2 YYDKDF (reference sequence). V was clipped by 0 bases and J by 7 bases, with 10 bases between them. Once sorted, every population was more than 95% pure. The TCR originated in a man in his late teens or twenties in good health. Sequences were obtained from naive CD4+ T cells from blood. This chain connects TRBV15 to TRBJ1-5, with D uncertain. The CDR3 sequence is CATSRDRASQPQHF. The CDR3, as DNA: TGTGCCACCAGCAGAGATCGGGCCAGCCAGCCCCAGCATTTT.